This T cell receptor beta chain was sequenced during a study of glioma-infiltrating T cells. Points from the study as a whole: Tissue and blood shared very few CDR3 sequences. Above-expected tissue-blood divergence occurred in all gliomas, most in low-grade ones.

This clonotype has a count of ten or more. Antigen: not known. Using RNA template, CDR3s of TCR alpha and beta were amplified with iRepertoire arm-PCR. Input was 100-400 ng of tissue mRNA or PBMC total RNA. TCRdb reprocessed the multiplex PCR reads via MiXCR and lists one record per CDR3 protein. The data contain around 100,000 distinct CDR3 sequences, 25% to 35% of them singletons. This CDR3 has 12 amino acids. V dropped 9 bases and J dropped 1 base, with 9 bases sitting between them. CDR1 SNHLY and CDR2 FYNNEI come from the germline V gene. Sequences were obtained from glioma tissue, nonneoplastic brain tissue, or PBMCs (not recorded which). This receptor was identified in a human donor with low-grade glioma or glioblastoma, undergoing nonglioma brain surgery, or in good health (not recorded which). V usage is TRBV2 and J usage is TRBJ1-2; D unresolved. CDR3 sequence reads: CARKEYNYGYTF. The CDR3 DNA sequence: TGTGCCAGGAAAGAGTATAACTATGGCTACACCTTC.